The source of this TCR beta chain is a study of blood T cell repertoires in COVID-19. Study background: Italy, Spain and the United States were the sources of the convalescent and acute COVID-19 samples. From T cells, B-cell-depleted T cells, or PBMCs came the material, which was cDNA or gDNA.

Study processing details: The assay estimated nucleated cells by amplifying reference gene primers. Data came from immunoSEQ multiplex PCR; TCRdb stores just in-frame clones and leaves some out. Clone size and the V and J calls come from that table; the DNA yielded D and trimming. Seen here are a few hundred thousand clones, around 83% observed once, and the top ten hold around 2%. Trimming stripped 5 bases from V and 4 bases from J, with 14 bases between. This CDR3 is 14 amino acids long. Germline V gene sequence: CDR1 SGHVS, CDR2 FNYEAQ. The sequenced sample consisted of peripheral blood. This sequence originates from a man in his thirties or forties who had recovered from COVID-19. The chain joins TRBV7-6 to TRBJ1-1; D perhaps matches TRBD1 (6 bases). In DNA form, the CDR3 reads TGTGCCAGCAGCCCTCAGGGGATTCTCACTGAAGCTTTCTTT. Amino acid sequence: CASSPQGILTEAFF.